A selection of T cell receptor beta chains follows, all from one sample in a study of cytomegalovirus exposure and HLA in healthy donors. The data were produced by immunoSEQ multiplex PCR, yet TCRdb's version contains in-frame clones alone and is incomplete. The clone table shows under 90,000 clones, with the ten largest holding 15% to 19%. Sequencing used PBMCs. All receptors derive from a man aged 45-60 years in good health and CMV-seropositive. Each CDR3 is given with its conserved first and last residue. The D gene is left open where the match is weak.

cdr3_nt cdr3_aa j_call v_call d_call
TGTGCCAGCAGCTTTGGGACTAGGGGGTACAATGAGCAGTTCTTC CASSFGTRGYNEQFF TRBJ2-1 TRBV7-9 TRBD2
TGTGCCAGTAGTGCAAACAGGGCGTCCTACACCTTC CASSANRASYTF TRBJ1-2 TRBV19 -
TGTGCCAGCAGTTGGGGAGGGGATACGCAGTATTTT CASSWGGDTQYF TRBJ2-3 TRBV11-3 TRBD2
TGCGCCAGCAGCTTGGGGGGCGATGAGCAGTTCTTC CASSLGGDEQFF TRBJ2-1 TRBV5-1 -
TGTGCCAGCAGTGGATCGGGTGAAGCTTTCTTT CASSGSGEAFF TRBJ1-1 TRBV25-1 -
TGTGCCAGTAGTAAGCAGGGTGTTGGTGGGGCCAACGTCCTGACTTTC CASSKQGVGGANVLTF TRBJ2-6 TRBV19 -
TGTGCCTGGAGCCCGGGACAGCGATCCTATGGCTACACCTTC CAWSPGQRSYGYTF TRBJ1-2 TRBV30 TRBD1
TGTGCCAGCTCACCGCGGGCAGATAGGGAGACCCAGTACTTC CASSPRADRETQYF TRBJ2-5 TRBV18 -
TGCACCGCGGCCCTGGGACAGGGAGATCGGGAGCAGTTCTTC CTAALGQGDREQFF TRBJ2-1 TRBV29-1 TRBD1
TGCGCCAGCAGCTTGGGCCAGCTATCTCCGGGTTCACCCCTCCACTTT CASSLGQLSPGSPLHF TRBJ1-6 TRBV5-1 -
TGTGCCAGCAGACAAGAGGAGGCGACCACCTACAATGAGCAGTTCTTC CASRQEEATTYNEQFF TRBJ2-1 TRBV4-2 -
TGTGCCAGCAGCCCAGACAGGAACTATGGCTACACCTTC CASSPDRNYGYTF TRBJ1-2 TRBV7-2 -
TGTGCCAGCAGCTTATACAGGGTGAACACTGAAGCTTTCTTT CASSLYRVNTEAFF TRBJ1-1 TRBV7-9 -
TGTGCCAGCAGACTCGAGGCGGGTACCGGGGAGCTGTTTTTT CASRLEAGTGELFF TRBJ2-2 TRBV7-2 -
TGTGCCAGTAGTGCGGAGAGCGGGAGAATGACAGATACGCAGTATTTT CASSAESGRMTDTQYF TRBJ2-3 TRBV19 TRBD2
TGCGCCAGCAGCCAAGATTTGGAGACGAGGGAGCAGTTCTTC CASSQDLETREQFF TRBJ2-1 TRBV4-3 -
TGTGCCAGCAGCCTCTTGGCGGGACCTCGCTTCGAGCAGTACTTC CASSLLAGPRFEQYF TRBJ2-7 TRBV13 -
TGTGCCTGGAGTGCGGAATACGGGAGGGGCTACGAGCAGTACTTC CAWSAEYGRGYEQYF TRBJ2-7 TRBV30 TRBD2
TGTGCCAGCAGCCGAGAGTATAATTCACCCCTCCACTTT CASSREYNSPLHF TRBJ1-6 TRBV13 -
TGTGCCAGCAGCTTAGATCGGACCCGCCCGGGGGATGAGCAGTTCTTC CASSLDRTRPGDEQFF TRBJ2-1 TRBV7-8 -
TGTGCCAGCAGCCTCGCCTCGGGGGAAAACTATGGCTACACCTTC CASSLASGENYGYTF TRBJ1-2 TRBV7-2 -
TGTGCCAGCGGCCCAGACAGGTATAGCAATCAGCCCCAGCATTTT CASGPDRYSNQPQHF TRBJ1-5 TRBV6-1 -
TGTGCCAGCTCATCCCGACAGGGAAGGTTGGACACTGAAGCTTTCTTT CASSSRQGRLDTEAFF TRBJ1-1 TRBV18 TRBD1
TGCGCCAGCAGCTACGGGACTAGCGGGAGGGGGGATACGCAGTATTTT CASSYGTSGRGDTQYF TRBJ2-3 TRBV4-3 TRBD2
TGTGCCAGAAGCGTGACTAGGAGAGAGACCCAGTACTTC CARSVTRRETQYF TRBJ2-5 TRBV5-3 -
TGTGCCAGTAGTATAGGAGGACAGGGCCCCGATCAGTACTTC CASSIGGQGPDQYF TRBJ2-5 TRBV19 TRBD1
TGTGCCAGCAGCCAAAGGACTAGCGGCTACGAGCAGTACTTC CASSQRTSGYEQYF TRBJ2-7 TRBV7-6 TRBD2
TGTGCCAGCTCACCCGACAGGCTCGGTGGCTACACCTTC CASSPDRLGGYTF TRBJ1-2 TRBV18 -
TGTGCCAGCAGCTTAGACAGGGATGGGGGCTACACCTTC CASSLDRDGGYTF TRBJ1-2 TRBV7-3 TRBD1
TGTGCCAGCAGCTGGACTAGCTCTGGGGCCAACGTCCTGACTTTC CASSWTSSGANVLTF TRBJ2-6 TRBV7-2 TRBD2
TGCGCCAGCAGCCTAAGACTAGCGGGAGGGCCACTCACAGATACGCAGTATTTT CASSLRLAGGPLTDTQYF TRBJ2-3 TRBV4-3 TRBD2
TGTGCCAGCAGCTCTTTTAATGAGCAGTTCTTC CASSSFNEQFF TRBJ2-1 TRBV5-6 -
TGCAGTGCCGCGTCAGGCAATGAGCAGTTCTTC CSAASGNEQFF TRBJ2-1 TRBV20-1 -
TGTGCCTGGAGTCCGGACAGGGGGCCGAATCAGCCCCAGCATTTT CAWSPDRGPNQPQHF TRBJ1-5 TRBV30 TRBD1
TGTGCCAGCAGCGTAGGCGGGGGGGCAGATACGCAGTATTTT CASSVGGGADTQYF TRBJ2-3 TRBV9 TRBD2
TGTGCCAGCAGCTTACACAGACATGAAAAACTGTTTTTT CASSLHRHEKLFF TRBJ1-4 TRBV7-2 -
TGTGCCAGCAGCTTTAACGGAGACTACAATGAGCAGTTCTTC CASSFNGDYNEQFF TRBJ2-1 TRBV7-8 -
TGTGCCAGCAGCCCCCTTAGCGGGGGTAGCAATCAGCCCCAGCATTTT CASSPLSGGSNQPQHF TRBJ1-5 TRBV6-6 -
TGCGCCAGCAGTGAGTCTGGGACTAGCGGGAGGTACGAGCAGTACTTC CASSESGTSGRYEQYF TRBJ2-7 TRBV10-2 TRBD2
TGTGCCGGCAGCGTTACAGGTATATCCTACAATGAGCAGTTCTTC CAGSVTGISYNEQFF TRBJ2-1 TRBV9 -
TGTGCCAGCAGCCAAGAATCGGAGCCTAACTATGGCTACACCTTC CASSQESEPNYGYTF TRBJ1-2 TRBV4-2 -
TGCGCCAGCAGCTTGGCGGACTCCACAGATACGCAGTATTTT CASSLADSTDTQYF TRBJ2-3 TRBV5-1 -
TGCGCCAGCAGCCAAGGTAGCAATGAGCAGTTCTTC CASSQGSNEQFF TRBJ2-1 TRBV4-3 -
TGTGCCAGCAGCTTGCGCGGGACTAGCGGGAGCTACGAGCAGTACTTC CASSLRGTSGSYEQYF TRBJ2-7 TRBV11-2 TRBD2
TGTGCCAGCAGCTCACTAGCGGATAGCTCCTACAATGAGCAGTTCTTC CASSSLADSSYNEQFF TRBJ2-1 TRBV11-2 TRBD2
TGTGCCAGCAGCACGCAGGGGTCGCCAGATACGCAGTATTTT CASSTQGSPDTQYF TRBJ2-3 TRBV5-6 -
TGCGCCAGCAGCCAAACAGTCTCCACTCGGGGCTACACCTTC CASSQTVSTRGYTF TRBJ1-2 TRBV4-3 -